Each of the 11 T cell receptor beta chains below was sequenced from the same sample in a study of blood T cell repertoires in COVID-19. Sequencing was performed with immunoSEQ multiplex PCR; in TCRdb, only in-frame clones are kept and a portion is missing. The sample has about 120,000 clones, 80% to 90% seen once; the top ten hold more than 2%. Material for sequencing was peripheral blood. All receptors derive from a woman aged 45-65 years with acute or convalescent COVID-19.

The rearrangement joins TRBV5-4 to TRBJ2-1, with 11 bases aligning to TRBD1. The junction had 1 base not matched to a gene; V was cut back by 3 bases and J by 5 bases. The germline V gene has CDR1 SGHNT and CDR2 YYREEE (reference sequence). The CDR3 consists of 14 residues. The CDR3 here is CASSSDRGHNEQFF. The CDR3 region has the DNA TGTGCCAGCAGCTCGGACAGGGGGCACAATGAGCAGTTCTTC.

This chain joins TRBV6-5 and TRBJ2-2, with TRBD1 matching over 7 bases. The trim removed 6 bases at V and 5 bases at J, leaving 9 bases unmatched. CDR3 length: 15 residues. Germline V gene lookup returns CDR1 MNHEY and CDR2 SVGAGI. The CDR3 region has the DNA TGTGCCAGCAGAAAGTTACAGGGGATTACCGGGGAGCTGTTTTTT. This codes for CASRKLQGITGELFF.

V is TRBV7-2 and J is TRBJ2-5; 9 bases map to TRBD1. The germline gives CDR1 SGHTA, CDR2 FQGNSA. The V segment lost 5 bases and the J segment 4 bases; nucleotides outside the gene matches: 8. The CDR3 loop spans 15 amino acids. CDR3 DNA: TGTGCCAGCAGCCTCGGGACAGGGAAGGGAGAGACCCAGTACTTC. Translating it yields CASSLGTGKGETQYF.

J is TRBJ1-1 and V is TRBV6-6, with D perhaps TRBD1 (6 bases). The V end lost 11 bases, the J end lost 3 bases, and 19 bases lay between the germline ends. The CDR3 has 14 amino acids. Germline lookup yields CDR1 MNHNY and CDR2 SVGAGI (reference sequence). In DNA, the CDR3 is TGTGCCGCCCTAACCCCAGGGGTTTACACTGAAGCTTTCTTT. It yields the protein CAALTPGVYTEAFF.

The chain employs TRBV6-5 and TRBJ1-2; D is perhaps TRBD1 (6 bases). CDR3 length: 15 residues. V lost 5 bases and J lost 3, with 16 bases in between. The V gene's germline CDR1 is MNHEY and CDR2 SVGAGI. Written as DNA, the CDR3 is TGTGCCAGCAGTACGGCGGGGGCAGAGGACTATGGCTACACCTTC. This translates into CASSTAGAEDYGYTF.

This clone was observed a few times. The gene calls are TRBV6-5 and TRBJ2-7, with D hard to call. The V end lost 2 bases, the J end lost 2 bases, and 13 bases lay between the germline ends. Germline CDR1 MNHEY, CDR2 SVGAGI. The CDR3 length is 15 residues. CDR3 sequence reads: CASSYGVRGAYEQYF. The CDR3 bases are TGTGCCAGCAGTTACGGAGTCAGAGGCGCCTACGAGCAGTACTTC.

The CDR3 sequence is CASSRQENTEAFF. DNA for the CDR3: TGTGCCAGCAGCCGACAGGAGAACACTGAAGCTTTCTTT. The chain is built from TRBV7-2 and TRBJ1-1; possibly TRBD1 for D (6 bases). Per the germline V gene, CDR1 is SGHTA and CDR2 is FQGNSA. Trimming cost V 5 bases and J 1 base, with 8 bases left between them. CDR3 length: 13 amino acids.

The chain recombines TRBV14 with TRBJ1-1; 7 bases line up with TRBD1. There are 15 residues in the CDR3. The V gene end was trimmed by 4 bases and the J gene end by 2 bases; junction bases not matched to a gene: 7. Germline lookup yields CDR1 SGHDN and CDR2 FVKESK. The CDR3 sequence: CASSRSGTVNTEAFF. As DNA, the CDR3 is TGTGCCAGCAGCCGGTCCGGGACAGTTAACACTGAAGCTTTCTTT. The whole variable domain, remainder taken from reference TRBV14 and TRBJ1-1, is EAGVTQFPSHSVIEKGQTVTLRCDPISGHDNLYWYRRVMGKEIKFLLHFVKESKQDESGMPNNRFLAERTGGTYSTLKVQPAELEDSGVYFCASSRSGTVNTEAFFGQGTRLTVV.

Here the CDR3 DNA reads TGCGCCAGCAGCGGGACAGGGGATGGGAACACTGAAGCTTTCTTT. It specifies CASSGTGDGNTEAFF. The chain has TRBV4-1 and TRBJ1-1; the match to TRBD1 covers 10 bases. The CDR3 extends over 15 amino acids. J lost 1 base, V lost 5 bases, and 4 bases had no gene match. Germline V lookup: CDR1 MGHRA, CDR2 YSYEKL.

This rearrangement joins TRBV7-9 to TRBJ1-2; D uncertain. Trimming left V 0 bases short and J 2 bases short, with 7 bases between. This CDR3 spans 14 amino acids. CDR1 SEHNR and CDR2 FQNEAQ come from the germline V gene (reference sequence). In nucleotides, the CDR3 is TGTGCCAGCAGCTTAGCGGGCCAGAACTATGGCTACACCTTC. This sequence encodes CASSLAGQNYGYTF.

The rearrangement joins TRBV7-2 to TRBJ1-5, with D unresolved. The CDR3 is made up of 15 amino acids. Per the germline V gene, CDR1 is SGHTA and CDR2 is FQGNSA. Trimming cost V 3 bases and J 4 bases, with 13 bases left between them. CDR3 sequence reads: CASSFNTESNQPQHF. CDR3 DNA: TGTGCCAGCAGCTTTAATACAGAATCTAATCAGCCCCAGCATTTT.